The rows below give T cell receptor beta chains drawn from one sample of a study of T cells in Graves' hyperthyroidism and ophthalmopathy. TCRdb redid the calling of the multiplex PCR reads with MiXCR, one entry per CDR3 protein. The sample includes about 400,000 distinct CDR3 sequences, less than 15% of them seen just once. Sequenced material: blood. These receptors were collected from a woman aged 18 to 35 with Graves' hyperthyroidism. The CDR3 runs from the conserved cysteine through the conserved F or W. Fields, in order: V gene, J gene, clone size, D gene, CDR3 DNA, CDR3 protein. A D gene is named only where the DNA matches it firmly. Rows may omit the clone size; those that give it use once, few, many or a size class.

>TRBV20-1|TRBJ2-4|many|.
TGCAGTGCTAGAGATCAAAAAGGGGGAAACATTCAGTACTTC
CSARDQKGGNIQYF
>TRBV5-5|TRBJ1-5|few|TRBD1
TGTGCCAGCAGCCGCCGGGACAGCAGTCAGCCCCAGCATTTT
CASSRRDSSQPQHF
>TRBV4-2|TRBJ2-1|few|.
TGTGCCAGCAGCCCGTTGGGACACGACTTTTACAATGAGCAGTTCTTC
CASSPLGHDFYNEQFF
>TRBV28|TRBJ1-2|many|.
TGTGCCAGCAGTTTAACCCCCCTCGGGGGGGGTGAGGGCTACACCTTC
CASSLTPLGGGEGYTF
>TRBV4-2|TRBJ2-1|few|.
TGTGCCAGCAGCCAAGATATTGCAGGCCACAATGAGCAGTTCTTC
CASSQDIAGHNEQFF
>TRBV20-1|TRBJ2-7|many|TRBD2
TGCAGTGCTAGAGGATCGCAACTTATGGGCGGGAGGTTCTACGAGCAGTACTTC
CSARGSQLMGGRFYEQYF
>TRBV5-1|TRBJ1-1|many|.
TGCGCCAGCAGCTTTGCGGGGGCGGACACTGAAGCTTTCTTT
CASSFAGADTEAFF
>TRBV6-2/TRBV6-3|TRBJ2-7|many|TRBD1
TGTGCCAGCAGTAGGGGACAGGGAGGCTACGAGCAGTACTTC
CASSRGQGGYEQYF
>TRBV7-8|TRBJ2-7|many|.
TGTGCCAGCACCCCGTCGGTAATACCCGGAAGACCCTACGAGCAGTACTTC
CASTPSVIPGRPYEQYF
>TRBV19|TRBJ1-5|few|.
TGTGCCAGTAGTATTAGTGGGTTTCAGGATCAGCCCCAGCATTTT
CASSISGFQDQPQHF
>TRBV10-3|TRBJ1-3|.|.
TGTGCCACCGCTTCGGGGGGTGGTGGAAACACCATATATTTT
CATASGGGGNTIYF
>TRBV28|TRBJ1-1|many|.
TGTGCCAGCCTCCTGGACGCTGAAGCTTTCTTT
CASLLDAEAFF
>TRBV7-2|TRBJ2-5|many|TRBD2
TGTGCCAGCAGGGGGACTAGCGGGAGCAGAGAGACCCAGTACTTC
CASRGTSGSRETQYF
>TRBV11-2|TRBJ2-7|many|TRBD2
TGTGCCAGCAGCTCCGGACTAGCGGGATACGAGCAGTACTTC
CASSSGLAGYEQYF
>TRBV20-1|TRBJ2-7|.|.
TGCAGTGCTAGCCCACAGGGAAGGTACTACGAGCAGTACTTC
CSASPQGRYYEQYF